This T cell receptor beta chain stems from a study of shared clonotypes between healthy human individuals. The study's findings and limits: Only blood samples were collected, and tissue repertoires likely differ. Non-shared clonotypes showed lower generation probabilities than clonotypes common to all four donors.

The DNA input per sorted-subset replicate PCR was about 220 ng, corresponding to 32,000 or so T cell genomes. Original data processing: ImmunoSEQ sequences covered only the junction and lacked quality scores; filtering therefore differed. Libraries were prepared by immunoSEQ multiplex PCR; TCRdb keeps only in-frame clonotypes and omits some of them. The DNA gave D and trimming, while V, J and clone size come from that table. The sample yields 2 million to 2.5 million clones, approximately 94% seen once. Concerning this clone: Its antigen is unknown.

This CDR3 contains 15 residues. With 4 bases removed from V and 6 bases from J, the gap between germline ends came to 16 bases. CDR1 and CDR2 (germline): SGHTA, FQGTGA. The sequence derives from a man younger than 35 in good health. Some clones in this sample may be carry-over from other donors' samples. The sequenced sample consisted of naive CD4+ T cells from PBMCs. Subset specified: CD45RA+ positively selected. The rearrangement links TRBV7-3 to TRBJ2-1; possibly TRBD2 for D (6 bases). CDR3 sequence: CASSSRDFSGNEQFF. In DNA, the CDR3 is TGTGCCAGCAGCTCGAGGGACTTCTCAGGCAATGAGCAGTTCTTC.